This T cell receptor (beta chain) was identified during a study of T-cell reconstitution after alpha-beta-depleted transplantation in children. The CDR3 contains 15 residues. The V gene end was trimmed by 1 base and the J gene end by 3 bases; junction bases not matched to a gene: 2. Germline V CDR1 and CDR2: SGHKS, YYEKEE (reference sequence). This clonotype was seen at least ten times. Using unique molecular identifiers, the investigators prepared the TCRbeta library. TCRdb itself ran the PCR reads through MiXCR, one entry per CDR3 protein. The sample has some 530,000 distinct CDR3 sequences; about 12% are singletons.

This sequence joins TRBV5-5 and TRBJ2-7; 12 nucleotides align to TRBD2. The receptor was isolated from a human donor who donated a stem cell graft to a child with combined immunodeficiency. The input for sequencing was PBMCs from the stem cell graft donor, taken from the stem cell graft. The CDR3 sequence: CASSLSGLAGYEQYF. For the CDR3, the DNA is TGTGCCAGCAGCTTGTCGGGACTAGCGGGCTACGAGCAGTACTTC.